These 5 T cell receptor beta chains were all obtained from the same sample, sequenced in a study of T cell repertoires in cytomegalovirus infection. TCRdb recomputed calls from the reads with MiXCR, one row per CDR3 protein. This table has more than 40,000 distinct CDR3 sequences, about a fifth appearing once. Their antigens remain unidentified. Sequencing was performed on CD8+ T cells from cultured PBMCs, taken from culture after CMV antigen stimulation. These receptors were taken from a human donor in good health (CMV status not recorded). Some clones in this sample may be carry-over from other donors' samples.

The chain uses TRBV28 and TRBJ2-2, with D possibly matching TRBD2 (5 bases). The V and J ends lost 0 bases and 1 base respectively, with 9 bases between them. The CDR3 has 16 residues. Per the germline V gene, CDR1 is MDHEN and CDR2 is SYDVKM. DNA of the CDR3: TGTGCCAGCAGTTTATGGGGAGCGCAGAACACCGGGGAGCTGTTTTTT. Translation: CASSLWGAQNTGELFF. Variable domain in full (rest from reference TRBV28 and TRBJ2-2): DVKVTQSSRYLVKRTGEKVFLECVQDMDHENMFWYRQDPGLGLRLIYFSYDVKMKEKGDIPEGYSVSREKKERFSLILESASTNQTSMYLCASSLWGAQNTGELFFGEGSRLTVL.

The chain combines TRBV27 with TRBJ1-1; D call uncertain. Germline V lookup: CDR1 MNHEY, CDR2 SMNVEV (reference sequence). Trimming cost V 8 bases and J 1 base, with 11 bases left between them. CDR3 length: 13 residues. The DNA for the CDR3 is TGTGCCAGCCAGTGGAGAAAGAACACTGAAGCTTTCTTT. Protein product: CASQWRKNTEAFF.

This clonotype was counted between two and nine times. The rearrangement uses TRBV4-1 and TRBJ2-2; D ambiguous. In germline, CDR1 is MGHRA, CDR2 YSYEKL. This CDR3 is built from 16 residues. V was cut by 0 bases and J by 5 bases, with 13 bases left in between. In nucleotides, the CDR3 is TGCGCCAGCAGCCAAGAGGGTACTGCGGAGACCGGGGAGCTGTTTTTT. Its protein is CASSQEGTAETGELFF.

The chain recombines TRBV9 with TRBJ1-5, with 7 nucleotides matching TRBD1. Germline CDR1 reads SGDLS; CDR2 reads YYNGEE. V was pared by 5 bases and J by 0 bases, with 5 bases of the junction left unmatched. This CDR3 is built from 15 residues. The CDR3 bases are TGTGCCAGCAGTACAGGGGTTCATAGCAATCAGCCCCAGCATTTT. It is translated as CASSTGVHSNQPQHF.

The genes are TRBV6-5 and TRBJ2-5; 11 bases fit TRBD2. The CDR3 spans 16 residues. In germline, CDR1 is MNHEY, CDR2 SVGAGI. V was pared by 0 bases and J by 5 bases, with 5 bases of the junction left unmatched. This CDR3 is CASSYSTSGSGETQYF. CDR3 DNA sequence: TGTGCCAGCAGTTACTCTACTAGCGGGAGTGGGGAGACCCAGTACTTC.